The entry below describes one TCR beta chain. This record belongs to a study of blood T cell repertoires in COVID-19. On the study more broadly: Whether acute or convalescent, the COVID-19 samples came from the United States, Italy and Spain. Sources were T cells, B-cell-depleted T cells, or PBMCs; the material itself was cDNA or gDNA.

Methods used by the authors: By means of reference gene primer amplification, nucleated cell counts were estimated. Data came from immunoSEQ multiplex PCR; TCRdb stores just in-frame clones and leaves some out. Clonal size and the V and J genes are those of that table, whereas D and trimming came from the DNA. The repertoire holds nearly 110,000 clones, with roughly 83% as singletons. From germline, CDR1 is LGHDT and CDR2 YNNKEL (reference sequence). V was cut by 6 bases and J by 7 bases, with 15 bases left in between. The CDR3 is made up of 14 amino acids. This clonotype originated in a human donor in a cohort sampled during active COVID-19. Material for sequencing was peripheral blood. The chain combines TRBV3-1 (or the pseudogene TRBV3-2) with TRBJ2-2, with D possibly matching TRBD2 (5 bases). The CDR3 DNA follows: TGTGCCAGCAGGGCGGGTCAAGGGATCGGGGAGCTGTTTTTT. It encodes CASRAGQGIGELFF.